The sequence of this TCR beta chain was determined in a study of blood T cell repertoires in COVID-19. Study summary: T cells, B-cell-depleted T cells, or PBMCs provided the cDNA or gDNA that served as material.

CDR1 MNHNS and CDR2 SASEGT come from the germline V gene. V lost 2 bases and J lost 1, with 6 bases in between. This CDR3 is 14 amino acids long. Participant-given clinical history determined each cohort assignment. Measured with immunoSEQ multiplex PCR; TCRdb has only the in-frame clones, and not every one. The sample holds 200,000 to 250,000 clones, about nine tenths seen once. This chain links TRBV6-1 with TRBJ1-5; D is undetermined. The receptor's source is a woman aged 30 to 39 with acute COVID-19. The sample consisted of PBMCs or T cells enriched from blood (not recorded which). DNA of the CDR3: TGTGCCAGCAGTGAACCACAGAGCAATCAGCCCCAGCATTTT. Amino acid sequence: CASSEPQSNQPQHF.